The 16 T cell receptor beta chains presented below share a single source sample, sequenced in a study of T cells in Graves' hyperthyroidism and ophthalmopathy. RNA transcripts gave rise to amplified TCR beta CDR3 regions. Carried out on the TCR CDR3, a first-round RT-PCR used the HTBI primer set. TCRdb processed the multiplex PCR reads anew with MiXCR; each CDR3 protein has one entry. The data hold approximately 600,000 distinct CDR3 sequences, with less than 25% observed a single time. The sample was blood. These receptors were collected from a man aged 30 to 39 with Graves' ophthalmopathy.

There are a few counts of this clonotype. The chain uses TRBV5-1 and TRBJ2-3; D is unresolved. This CDR3 is 14 amino acids long. Germline assignment: CDR1 SGHRS and CDR2 YFSETQ. Trimming removed 4 bases from V and 2 bases from J, with 11 bases in between. The CDR3: CASSPPQVTDTQYF. CDR3 DNA: TGCGCCAGCAGCCCCCCGCAGGTCACAGATACGCAGTATTTT.

The gene calls are TRBV20-1 and TRBJ1-2, with D perhaps TRBD1 (6 bases). Germline CDR1 reads DFQATT; CDR2 reads SNEGSKA (reference sequence). Trimming stripped 5 bases from V and 6 bases from J, with 13 bases between. CDR3 length: 12 amino acids. The CDR3 sequence: CSAYIQGNGYTF. The CDR3 nucleotides are TGCAGTGCTTACATTCAGGGGAATGGCTACACCTTC.

The V gene is TRBV19, the J gene TRBJ2-1; D is unclear. With 3 bases removed from V and 9 bases from J, the gap between germline ends came to 6 bases. Germline CDR1 LNHDA, CDR2 SQIVND (reference sequence). The CDR3 has 11 amino acids. The DNA of the CDR3 is TGTGCCAGTAGTATCGCATTTGAGCAGTTCTTC. It codes for CASSIAFEQFF. Full variable domain (remainder filled in from reference TRBV19 and TRBJ2-1): DGGITQSPKYLFRKEGQNVTLSCEQNLNHDAMYWYRQDPGQGLRLIYYSQIVNDFQKGDIAEGYSVSREKKESFPLTVTSAQKNPTAFYLCASSIAFEQFFGPGTRLTVL.

In this sample, this clonotype turned up many times. This chain joins TRBV24-1 and TRBJ1-5; no reliable D call. The CDR3 runs to 14 residues. Germline V lookup: CDR1 KGHDR, CDR2 SFDVKD. V lost 5 bases, J lost 0 bases, and 7 bases lay in between. The CDR3 spells CATSGQISNQPQHF. The CDR3 nucleotides read TGTGCCACCAGTGGTCAGATTAGCAATCAGCCCCAGCATTTT.

A few counts support this clonotype. The CDR3 region has the DNA TGTGCCAGCAGCTGGACGGAATCGAATCCGTTCTTC. Its translation is CASSWTESNPFF. The chain recombines TRBV3-1 with TRBJ2-1; no firm D call. Germline values: CDR1 LGHDT, CDR2 YNNKEL (reference sequence). The CDR3 runs to 12 residues. V was cut by 5 bases and J by 15 bases, with 17 bases left in between.

This clonotype was seen a handful of times. V is TRBV12-3 or TRBV12-4 and J is TRBJ1-2, with 10 nucleotides matching TRBD1. This CDR3 is built from 15 residues. J was trimmed by 8 bases and V by 7 bases; bases with no gene match: 13. DNA for the CDR3: TGTGCCAGCACTTCGAGGACAGGGGGTTTGTGGGGCTACACCTTC. Residues: CASTSRTGGLWGYTF.

V is TRBV20-1 and J is TRBJ2-7, with 10 nucleotides matching TRBD2. The CDR3 has 14 amino acids. Per germline, CDR1 DFQATT and CDR2 SNEGSKA (reference sequence). V shed 4 bases and J 5 bases; nucleotides not matched to a gene: 8. The CDR3 nucleotides read TGCAGTGCTATCCAGCGGGAGGGACCCAACGAGCAGTACTTC. It specifies CSAIQREGPNEQYF.

This clonotype was seen more than once but under ten times. This chain joins TRBV30 and TRBJ2-7, with a tentative D call TRBD2 (6 bases). CDR3 length: 13 residues. CDR1 and CDR2 from the germline V gene are GTSNPN and SVGIG (reference sequence). V lost 7 bases to trimming and J lost 7 bases, with 20 bases between them. This CDR3 is CASGEWAAGEQYF. The CDR3 region has the DNA TGTGCCTCGGGGGAATGGGCGGCGGGAGAGCAGTACTTC.

This clonotype was counted between two and nine times. Germline and junction disagree at one end, which may indicate a read error. The V and J genes are TRBV6-1 and TRBJ2-1; tentatively, D is TRBD1 or TRBD2 (5 bases each). From germline, CDR1 is MNHNS and CDR2 SASEGT. This CDR3 is 13 amino acids long. The CDR3: CTSSMGPDNEQFF. As DNA, the CDR3 is TGTACCAGCAGTATGGGACCCGATAATGAGCAGTTCTTC.

This clonotype was detected ten times or more. The chain recombines TRBV12-3 or TRBV12-4 with TRBJ2-5, with 7 bases identical to TRBD1. J lost 0 bases, V lost 5 bases, and 6 bases had no gene match. The CDR3 loop spans 15 amino acids. CDR3 loop: CASSPDRTYQETQYF. CDR3 bases: TGTGCCAGCAGTCCGGACAGGACCTACCAAGAGACCCAGTACTTC.

The CDR3 nucleotides are TGTGCCAGCAGCCATATGACAGGGATCACGAACACCGGGGAGCTGTTTTTT. This gives the protein CASSHMTGITNTGELFF. The chain recombines TRBV3-1 with TRBJ2-2; 7 positions match TRBD1. CDR1 and CDR2 from the germline V gene are LGHDT and YNNKEL (reference sequence). This CDR3 region has 17 residues. V lost 3 bases to trimming and J lost 0 bases; unmatched junction nucleotides: 7.

This clonotype was seen at least ten times. The chain couples TRBV5-1 to TRBJ2-1, with 11 bases lining up with TRBD2. Losses at the gene ends were 2 bases for V and 5 bases for J; bases not matched to a gene: 3. CDR1 SGHRS and CDR2 YFSETQ come from the germline V gene. The CDR3 totals 15 residues. The CDR3 loop reads CASSFGTSGNNEQFF. The DNA for the CDR3 is TGCGCCAGCAGCTTTGGGACTAGCGGTAACAATGAGCAGTTCTTC.

This clonotype appeared once. This chain uses TRBV27 with TRBJ2-1, with 15 bases fitting TRBD2. Trimming removed 2 bases from V and 10 bases from J; junction bases left unmatched: 9. From germline, CDR1 is MNHEY and CDR2 SMNVEV (reference sequence). The CDR3 length is 17 residues. The CDR3 spells CASSLRPGLAGGREQFF. CDR3 DNA sequence: TGTGCCAGCAGTTTACGTCCGGGACTAGCGGGAGGTAGAGAGCAGTTCTTC.

This chain links TRBV9 with TRBJ1-4; D remains ambiguous. In germline, CDR1 is SGDLS, CDR2 YYNGEE. This CDR3 comprises 14 residues. V dropped 4 bases and J dropped 8 bases, with 15 bases sitting between them. CDR3: CASSIDHSLEKLFF. The DNA for the CDR3 is TGTGCCAGCAGCATAGACCATAGCCTGGAAAAACTGTTTTTT.

This sequence joins TRBV20-1 and TRBJ2-1; 9 positions agree with TRBD2. Germline V gene data show CDR1 as DFQATT and CDR2 as SNEGSKA (reference sequence). The J segment lost 6 bases and the V segment lost 5 bases, leaving 8 bases of the junction unmatched. CDR3 length equals 14 residues. The CDR3 here is CSAPGTSHSNEQFF. The CDR3 bases are TGCAGTGCTCCCGGGACTAGCCATTCCAATGAGCAGTTCTTC.

The chain has TRBV12-3 or TRBV12-4 and TRBJ2-2; TRBD1 aligns across 9 bases. The CDR3 contains 15 residues. The ends lost 3 bases at V and 7 bases at J; junction bases unmatched: 6. The CDR3 DNA reads TGTGCCAGCAGTTTCCGGGACAGGGAAGGCGGGGAGCTGTTTTTT. It codes for CASSFRDREGGELFF.